The 21 T cell receptor beta chains in this list originate from one sample, sequenced in a study of cytomegalovirus exposure and HLA in healthy donors. Sequencing was performed with immunoSEQ multiplex PCR; in TCRdb, only in-frame clones are kept and a portion is missing. The profile shows 120,000 or so clones, approximately 95% of them singletons. Material: PBMCs. The receptors here all came from a man younger than 35 in good health and CMV-seronegative.

The chain joins TRBV19 to TRBJ2-2, with no clear D. V was clipped by 5 bases and J by 2 bases, with 3 bases between them. CDR3 length: 12 amino acids. Germline CDR1 and CDR2: LNHDA and SQIVND (reference sequence). DNA of the CDR3: TGTGCCAGTAGTCTCAACACCGGGGAGCTGTTTTTT. Protein sequence: CASSLNTGELFF. The full variable domain, in which reference TRBV19 and TRBJ2-2 provide the parts outside the CDR3, is DGGITQSPKYLFRKEGQNVTLSCEQNLNHDAMYWYRQDPGQGLRLIYYSQIVNDFQKGDIAEGYSVSREKKESFPLTVTSAQKNPTAFYLCASSLNTGELFFGEGSRLTVL.

This clone has just one count. The chain combines TRBV4-2 with TRBJ1-2, with TRBD1 identical over 9 bases. Unmatched junction bases numbered 3, after V lost 4 bases and J lost 6 bases. Germline V gene sequence: CDR1 LGHNA, CDR2 YNFKEQ. The CDR3 contains 13 residues. The CDR3 reads CASSPGQGDGYTF. CDR3 in DNA: TGTGCCAGCAGCCCGGGACAGGGAGATGGCTACACCTTC.

This rearrangement joins TRBV7-6 to TRBJ2-6; 7 bases are shared with TRBD2. The CDR3 consists of 22 residues. V trimming: 5 bases; J trimming: 0 bases; junction bases outside the gene matches: 22. From germline, CDR1 is SGHVS and CDR2 FNYEAQ. The CDR3 region has the DNA TGTGCCAGCAGCCCACATCGGGAGGCCGGACCTCCTTTTCTCTCTGGGGCCAACGTCCTGACTTTC. Its translation: CASSPHREAGPPFLSGANVLTF.

The V gene is TRBV7-9, the J gene TRBJ2-1, with 9 bases aligning to TRBD2. This CDR3 spans 16 amino acids. CDR1 is SEHNR and CDR2 is FQNEAQ in the germline V gene (reference sequence). J gave up 4 bases and V 1 base, and 5 bases lay outside the gene matches. This CDR3 reads CASSLVSLAGYNEQFF. DNA for the CDR3: TGTGCCAGCAGCTTAGTCTCACTAGCGGGTTACAATGAGCAGTTCTTC.

The J gene is TRBJ2-7, the V gene TRBV6-1; possible D gene TRBD2, 5 bases. Trimming took 0 bases from V and 6 from J, leaving 12 bases between them. Germline-derived CDR1 and CDR2 are MNHNS and SASEGT. The CDR3 covers 14 residues. CDR3 bases: TGTGCCAGCAGTGAAGCGCTGAGAGGGTTCGAGCAGTACTTC. Its protein product is CASSEALRGFEQYF.

CDR3 nucleotides: TGCAGCGTGAGGGCAGTCCCGGGACTAGCGGGGTACGAGCAGTACTTC. Its translation: CSVRAVPGLAGYEQYF. This chain uses TRBV29-1 with TRBJ2-7, with 13 bases that match TRBD2. The CDR3 totals 16 residues. In germline, CDR1 is SQVTM, CDR2 ANQGSEA. V was clipped by 6 bases and J by 4 bases; unmatched bases: 12.

The rearrangement links TRBV7-2 to TRBJ2-1; 7 positions match TRBD1. The germline CDR1 and CDR2 sequences are SGHTA and FQGNSA. V lost 0 bases to trimming and J lost 4 bases; unmatched junction nucleotides: 3. The CDR3 is made up of 15 amino acids. CDR3: CASSLAGTVYNEQFF. CDR3 DNA sequence: TGTGCCAGCAGCTTAGCCGGGACAGTATACAATGAGCAGTTCTTC.

The chain couples TRBV9 to TRBJ2-5, with D maybe TRBD1 (7 bases). V was cut by 3 bases and J by 1 base, with 16 bases left in between. The CDR3 is made up of 16 amino acids. The germline CDR1 and CDR2 sequences are SGDLS and YYNGEE. CDR3: CASSAWGGTAQETQYF. CDR3 nucleotide sequence: TGTGCCAGCAGCGCTTGGGGCGGGACAGCCCAAGAGACCCAGTACTTC. The variable domain in full, completed from reference TRBV9 and TRBJ2-5, reads DSGVTQTPKHLITATGQRVTLRCSPRSGDLSVYWYQQSLDQGLQFLIQYYNGEERAKGNILERFSAQQFPDLHSELNLSSLELGDSALYFCASSAWGGTAQETQYFGPGTRLLVL.

V usage is TRBV7-2 and J usage is TRBJ2-7, with 12 bases matching TRBD2. The germline V gene has CDR1 SGHTA and CDR2 FQGNSA. V shed 0 bases and J 4 bases; nucleotides not matched to a gene: 13. The CDR3 is 19 residues long. This CDR3 reads CASSLAPYSTSGRTYEQYF. The DNA for the CDR3 is TGTGCCAGCAGCTTAGCCCCGTACTCGACTAGCGGGAGAACATACGAGCAGTACTTC.

In DNA form, the CDR3 reads TGTGCCAGTGGGGGCCCTTGGACTGAAGCTTTCTTT. The encoded protein is CASGGPWTEAFF. V usage is TRBV27 and J usage is TRBJ1-1, with a tentative D call TRBD1 (6 bases). CDR1 and CDR2 (germline): MNHEY, SMNVEV (reference sequence). Trimming stripped 9 bases from V and 5 bases from J, with 13 bases between. This CDR3 contains 12 residues.

This chain joins TRBV5-1 and TRBJ2-1; D remains ambiguous. This CDR3 spans 13 amino acids. Trimming removed 4 bases from V and 4 bases from J, with 9 bases in between. Germline V gene sequence: CDR1 SGHRS, CDR2 YFSETQ. DNA of the CDR3: TGCGCCAGCAGCCAGACACCTTACAATGAGCAGTTCTTC. It specifies CASSQTPYNEQFF.

The CDR3 DNA reads as TGTGCCTGGAGTGTACGAGGGACAAGCCGCTACACCTTC. It yields the protein CAWSVRGTSRYTF. The V and J genes are TRBV30 and TRBJ1-2; a possible D gene is TRBD1 (6 bases). The CDR3 contains 13 residues. CDR1 is GTSNPN and CDR2 is SVGIG in the germline V gene (reference sequence). V was trimmed by 0 bases and J by 9 bases, leaving 14 bases between them.

This rearrangement joins TRBV9 to TRBJ2-5; TRBD1 agrees at 7 bases. V lost 3 bases, J lost 7 bases, and 9 bases stayed unmatched. Germline lookup yields CDR1 SGDLS and CDR2 YYNGEE. This CDR3 has 14 residues. The CDR3 region has the DNA TGTGCCAGCAGCGGCAGACAGGGTTCGGGGACCCAGTACTTC. Translating gives CASSGRQGSGTQYF.

The rearrangement links TRBV30 to TRBJ2-5; D is perhaps TRBD2 (5 bases). Germline V gene data show CDR1 as GTSNPN and CDR2 as SVGIG (reference sequence). There are 13 residues in the CDR3. V lost 4 bases, J lost 9 bases, and 18 bases lay in between. CDR3 DNA: TGTGCCTGGATCCCCTGGGATTCGAGGGCCCAGTACTTC. This codes for CAWIPWDSRAQYF.

The chain has TRBV7-9 and TRBJ2-2; D gene ambiguous. The length of the CDR3 is 13 residues. Trimming removed 8 bases at V and 2 bases at J, with 9 bases between. The germline V gene has CDR1 SEHNR and CDR2 FQNEAQ (reference sequence). The DNA of the CDR3 is TGTGCCAGCTGGGCCAGAAACACCGGGGAGCTGTTTTTT. Translation gives CASWARNTGELFF.

This clone was counted only a few times. The chain uses TRBV5-1 and TRBJ1-1; D is unclear. Germline assignment: CDR1 SGHRS and CDR2 YFSETQ. This CDR3 spans 16 amino acids. V was cut by 3 bases and J by 1 base, with 16 bases left in between. The chain's CDR3 is CASSSPWEGGNTEAFF. The CDR3 nucleotides are TGCGCCAGCAGCTCTCCCTGGGAGGGCGGGAACACTGAAGCTTTCTTT.

The genes are TRBV5-1 and TRBJ1-1, with unresolved D. In germline, CDR1 is SGHRS, CDR2 YFSETQ. The V and J ends lost 0 bases and 7 bases respectively, with 4 bases between them. CDR3 size: 11 residues. In DNA form, the CDR3 reads TGCGCCAGCAGCTTGGGCGTTGAAGCTTTCTTT. Translated: CASSLGVEAFF.

The chain couples TRBV11-3 to TRBJ2-1; TRBD1 agrees at 7 bases. The CDR3 covers 13 residues. V shed 5 bases, J shed 5 bases, and the junction held 3 bases outside the gene matches. The germline CDR1 and CDR2 sequences are SGHNT and YENEEA. The CDR3 DNA is TGTGCCAGCAGCACGGGACAGCACAATGAGCAGTTCTTC. Residues: CASSTGQHNEQFF. Combining the CDR3 with reference TRBV11-3 and TRBJ2-1 gives the whole variable domain EAGVVQSPRYKIIEKKQPVAFWCNPISGHNTLYWYLQNLGQGPELLIRYENEEAVDDSQLPKDRFSAERLKGVDSTLKIQPAELGDSAVYLCASSTGQHNEQFFGPGTRLTVL.

This chain connects TRBV16 to TRBJ1-2; D is unclear. Per germline, CDR1 KGHSY and CDR2 FQNENV. This CDR3 has 14 residues. The V end was cut by 0 bases, the J end by 2 bases, with 7 bases between. Here the CDR3 reads CASSQSSVNYGYTF. CDR3 sequence (DNA): TGTGCCAGCAGCCAATCTTCAGTAAACTATGGCTACACCTTC.

This chain uses TRBV29-1 with TRBJ1-1; a weak D match, TRBD1 (5 bases). CDR1 is SQVTM, CDR2 ANQGSEA, per germline. V lost 5 bases and J lost 5, with 12 bases in between. The CDR3 has 12 amino acids. The CDR3, as DNA: TGCAGCGTTTTGGCAGGGAGGACTGAAGCTTTCTTT. Its translation: CSVLAGRTEAFF. Based on the CDR3 plus reference TRBV29-1 and TRBJ1-1, the full variable domain is SAVISQKPSRDICQRGTSLTIQCQVDSQVTMMFWYRQQPGQSLTLIATANQGSEATYESGFVIDKFPISRPNLTFSTLTVSNMSPEDSSIYLCSVLAGRTEAFFGQGTRLTVV.

The chain joins TRBV19 to TRBJ2-1, with a tentative D call TRBD2 (6 bases). The germline V gene has CDR1 LNHDA and CDR2 SQIVND (reference sequence). Trimming stripped 5 bases from V and 5 bases from J, with 16 bases between. The CDR3 sequence is 15 residues long. The CDR3 DNA sequence: TGTGCCAGTAGTTCCTTTAGCGGAACCCACAATGAGCAGTTCTTC. Translation gives CASSSFSGTHNEQFF.